This TCR beta chain was documented in a study of blood T cell repertoires in COVID-19. Study overall: The United States, Italy and Spain provided the acute and convalescent COVID-19 samples. In each case, the material was cDNA or gDNA derived from T cells, B-cell-depleted T cells, or PBMCs.

Generated by immunoSEQ multiplex PCR, the TCRdb table keeps only in-frame clones and is missing some. The sample shows about 48,000 clones, 80% to 90% of them seen only once. The CDR3 runs 15 residues. The V gene's germline CDR1 is SGHDT and CDR2 YYEEEE. V lost 3 bases, J lost 0 bases, and 3 bases stayed unmatched. Sequencing input: peripheral blood. The receptor comes from a woman older than 75 with acute or convalescent COVID-19. The chain uses TRBV5-6 and TRBJ1-3; TRBD1 matches 7 bases. CDR3 residues: CASSSGQVSGNTIYF. The CDR3 nucleotides are TGTGCCAGCAGCTCCGGACAGGTCTCTGGAAACACCATATATTTT. The variable domain in full, with the rest retrieved from reference TRBV5-6 and TRBJ1-3, is DAGVTQSPTHLIKTRGQQVTLRCSPKSGHDTVSWYQQALGQGPQFIFQYYEEEERQRGNFPDRFSGHQFPNYSSELNVNALLLGDSALYLCASSSGQVSGNTIYFGEGSWLTVV.